This T cell receptor beta chain is drawn from a study of radiotherapy plus CTLA-4 blockade in lung cancer. Study as a whole: Objective responses were recorded in about 18% of patients, with disease control recorded in roughly 31%.

This clone was recorded once. The antigen is not known. Study-level findings and limits: Interferon-beta, together with early blood T cell clone dynamics, reportedly best predicted response. Radiotherapy plus ipilimumab was followed by expansion in blood of tumor-derived TCR clones.

Trimming cost V 0 bases and J 1 base, with 9 bases left between them. This CDR3 comprises 15 residues. Germline V gene lookup returns CDR1 KGHSH and CDR2 LQKENI. Participants had chemo-refractory metastatic non-small-cell lung cancer and were treated with focal radiation plus ipilimumab CTLA-4 blockade. The assay was immunoSEQ multiplex PCR, and TCRdb's table has in-frame clones only and misses some. The table records 75,000 or so clones, around 73% of them present only once. This chain links TRBV18 with TRBJ1-2; D may be TRBD1 (6 bases). This receptor was identified in a human donor with non-small cell lung cancer who had a complete response to radiotherapy plus ipilimumab. Sequencing was performed on peripheral blood, taken from a patient treated with radiotherapy plus ipilimumab. The DNA of the CDR3 is TGTGCCAGCTCACCACCGGGGGGGCATAACTATGGCTACACCTTC. Translation gives CASSPPGGHNYGYTF.